This T cell receptor beta chain was recovered during a study of post-analysis software for immune sequencing data. Regarding the study as a whole: Elevated frequency relative to controls characterized several TRBV segments in patients, TRBV5-6, TRBV5-1 and TRBV20-1 among them.

This clonotype has just a few counts. Its specificity is unknown. Carried by the TCR beta cDNA libraries were unique molecular identifiers. TCRdb re-derived calls from the PCR reads in MiXCR, one entry per CDR3 protein. The sample carries more than 450,000 distinct CDR3 sequences, 40% to 50% recorded once. There are 14 residues in the CDR3. V lost 6 bases to trimming and J lost 4 bases; unmatched junction nucleotides: 4. The source of this sequence is a girl aged 10 to 17 with multiple sclerosis. Sequencing input: blood. The chain carries TRBV12-3 or TRBV12-4 and TRBJ1-2, with 11 nucleotides matching TRBD1. The CDR3 region is CASRGTGGTYGYTF. CDR3 DNA sequence: TGTGCCAGCAGGGGGACAGGGGGAACCTATGGCTACACCTTC.